A few counts support the clone carrying this T cell receptor beta chain. What it binds is not known. Sequencing relied on a cDNA template that was reverse transcribed from extracted RNA. The assay was immunoSEQ multiplex PCR, and TCRdb's table has in-frame clones only and misses some. The sample lists about 120,000 clones; approximately 60% were seen once. A FACSAria was used to sort CD4+ and CD8+ T cells. These cells came from PBMCs. The CDR3 sequence is 15 residues long. With V trimmed by 8 bases and J by 1 base, 8 bases remained unmatched. CDR1 SQVTM and CDR2 ANQGSEA come from the germline V gene. This sample was taken from a study of CD8+ T cells in alopecia areata. Notes on the study in general: Between patients, shared TCR sequences were less clear than in mice. This was possibly due in part to HLA diversity in the patient population. Clonality exceeded that of normal scalp in lesional scalp, most notably in alopecia totalis/universalis. Tissue-resident alphabeta T cells belonging to normal skin likewise get sequenced within scalp specimens.

Sequenced material: CD4+ T cells sorted from blood. The sequence derives from a human donor in good health. The chain employs TRBV29-1 and TRBJ2-3; TRBD2 aligns across 11 bases. CDR3 nucleotides: TGCAGCATCACCGGGACTAGCGGAGGCACAGATACGCAGTATTTT. Translation gives CSITGTSGGTDTQYF.